This T cell receptor beta chain was captured in a study of blood T cell repertoires in COVID-19. About the research overall: The United States, Italy and Spain were the sources of the acute and convalescent COVID-19 samples. The cDNA or gDNA used as material had been derived from T cells, B-cell-depleted T cells, or PBMCs.

In its sample, this clone was seen once. Germline V CDR1 and CDR2: SGHDN, FVKESK. The CDR3 length is 15 residues. V was shortened by 0 bases and J by 2 bases, with 8 bases between the two germline ends. Under the authors' procedure: Amplifying reference gene primers gave estimates of nucleated cell counts. Clones were read by immunoSEQ multiplex PCR, and TCRdb kept only the in-frame ones, dropping some. D and trimming were read from the DNA, whereas the V and J calls and clone size are those reported in that table. The sample gives about 26,000 clones, about 90% of which show up once; roughly 12% is in the top ten.

Sequencing was carried out using peripheral blood. This sequence originates from an older man with acute or convalescent COVID-19. V is TRBV14 and J is TRBJ1-3; D gene uncertain. The CDR3 nucleotides read TGTGCCAGCAGCCAAGATGCGGTAACTGGAAACACCATATATTTT. As protein: CASSQDAVTGNTIYF.